This T cell receptor (beta chain) was recovered during a study of CD8 T cells in ankylosing spondylitis (dated by TCRdb to 2015 to 2018). For the study in its entirety: T cell receptor beta repertoires were profiled in healthy donors and ankylosing spondylitis patients so that disease-linked TCR variants could be found. In total, the full study cohort was made up of roughly 110 healthy donors and 25 to 30 ankylosing spondylitis patients. Samples of peripheral blood were taken, and for ankylosing spondylitis patients, synovial fluid was collected as well.

The table lists this clonotype with many counts. There is no known antigen for this receptor. It has no much larger one-base neighbor in the sample; base qualities were not kept. The sample was run on an Illumina HiSeq 2500. TCR beta libraries were prepared by quantitative 5'-RACE with molecular barcodes. Per the original workflow: To identify disease-linked TCR variants, a new computational method was used, one built on a probabilistic model of VDJ rearrangement. The raw public data were reprocessed by TCRdb itself: fastp quality trimming at Q25, MiXCR clonotype calling, in-frame beta chains only. For every CDR3 protein sequence, its rows merge into one entry that carries the most common genes and DNA. V and J calls and clone size were set by TCRdb, not the authors. In all, the sample holds around 150,000 distinct CDR3 sequences, and around two fifths of those were seen once. The ten largest clones represent over 12% of the sample.

Synovial fluid samples were paired with blood samples taken from the same ankylosing spondylitis patients. Points the paper makes about the study in general: The disease-linked clones showed a CD8+ phenotype and occurred at relatively low frequencies in peripheral blood. Blood from ankylosing spondylitis patients appeared to be characterized by a TCR beta motif made up of seven or eight highly homologous amino acid variants. Some motif variants were previously reported in synovial fluid and blood of reactive arthritis patients, suggesting common disease-initiation mechanisms. According to the report, matched synovial fluid samples from ankylosing spondylitis patients were significantly enriched for the disease-linked clones.

V drops 1 base and J drops 3 bases, leaving 11 bases in between. From the cysteine up to the phenylalanine, the CDR3 has a length of 15 residues. CDR3 DNA is the only sequence kept; it has 45 bases, read in frame from the first base. Material for sequencing was synovial fluid, either unsorted or a sorted T cell fraction (not recorded which). The rearrangement joined TRBV12-3 or TRBV12-4 to TRBJ2-3, with the D gene not clear enough to name. This clonotype originated in a male donor with ankylosing spondylitis. The CDR3 region has the sequence CASSLEGGWTDTQYF. In nucleotides, the sequence is TGTGCCAGCAGTTTAGAGGGCGGTTGGACAGATACGCAGTATTTT.